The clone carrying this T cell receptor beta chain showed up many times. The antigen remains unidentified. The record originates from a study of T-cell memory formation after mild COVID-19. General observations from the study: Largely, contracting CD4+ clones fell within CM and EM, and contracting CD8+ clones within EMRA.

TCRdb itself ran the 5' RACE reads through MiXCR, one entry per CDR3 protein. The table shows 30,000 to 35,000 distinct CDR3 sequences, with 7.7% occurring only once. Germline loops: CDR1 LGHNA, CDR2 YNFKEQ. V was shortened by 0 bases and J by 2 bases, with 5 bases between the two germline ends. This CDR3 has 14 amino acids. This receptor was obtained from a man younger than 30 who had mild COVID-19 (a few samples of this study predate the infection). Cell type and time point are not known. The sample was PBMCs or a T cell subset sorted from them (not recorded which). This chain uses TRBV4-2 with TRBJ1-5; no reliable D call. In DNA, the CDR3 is TGTGCCAGCAGCCAAGACGGGGGCAATCAGCCCCAGCATTTT. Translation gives CASSQDGGNQPQHF.